This TCR beta chain was identified during a study of blood T cells in healthy people across ages. Regarding this clonotype: Its antigen is as yet unknown.

The trim removed 5 bases at V and 5 bases at J, leaving 8 bases unmatched. Germline V gene sequence: CDR1 LNHNV, CDR2 YYDKDF (reference sequence). The CDR3 runs 15 residues. For the second PCR, which ran for about 7 to 11 cycles, a sample-barcoded 5' primer and a J-beta primer mix were used. Every sample gave at least 2.5 million paired-end reads containing CDR3. TCRdb reprocessed the 5' RACE reads with MiXCR, giving one entry per CDR3 protein. The top ten clones hold about 32% of a sample with hundreds of thousands of distinct CDR3 sequences, 40% to 45% of them seen once. General observations from the study: Diversity figures derived from one million T cells were judged to underestimate the true value.

The sequence came from a man of 80 years or more in good health. The sequenced sample was blood. This chain joins TRBV15 and TRBJ2-5, with 10 bases that match TRBD1. CDR3 DNA sequence: TGTGCCACCAGCGTACCGGGACAGGGGTTGGAGACCCAGTACTTC. Protein product: CATSVPGQGLETQYF.